The 29 T cell receptor beta chains presented below share a single source sample, sequenced in a study of blood T cell repertoires in COVID-19. Repertoires were generated with immunoSEQ multiplex PCR, while TCRdb's copy carries only in-frame clones and drops some. Of approximately 75,000 clones in the sample, around 72% were seen once. Sequencing was performed on peripheral blood. These receptors were taken from a human donor with acute or convalescent COVID-19. The donor label of this sample is uncertain.

J is TRBJ1-6 and V is TRBV6-5; D uncertain. Germline assignment: CDR1 MNHEY and CDR2 SVGAGI. The CDR3 has 13 residues. Trimming took 2 bases from V and 10 from J, leaving 9 bases between them. The CDR3 sequence: CASSYNFVSPLHF. CDR3 nucleotide sequence: TGTGCCAGCAGTTACAATTTCGTCTCACCCCTCCACTTT.

V and J are TRBV11-2 and TRBJ2-1, with D perhaps TRBD2 (6 bases). The length of the CDR3 is 15 residues. CDR1 and CDR2 from the germline V gene are SGHAT and FQNNGV. V lost 4 bases to trimming and J lost 3 bases, with 13 bases between them. CDR3 protein: CASSSRAGGYNEQFF. CDR3 DNA sequence: TGTGCCAGCAGCTCCCGGGCCGGGGGCTACAATGAGCAGTTCTTC.

This chain uses TRBV2 with TRBJ2-2, with 7 bases that match TRBD2. Germline V gene sequence: CDR1 SNHLY, CDR2 FYNNEI. Unmatched junction bases numbered 6, after V lost 4 bases and J lost 4 bases. The CDR3 extends over 15 amino acids. The CDR3 DNA reads TGTGCCAGCAGTGCCCTGGCGGGAGCCACCGGGGAGCTGTTTTTT. Encoded protein: CASSALAGATGELFF.

This CDR3 is CASSMAGDAAKNIQYF. The CDR3 bases are TGTGCCAGTAGTATGGCAGGGGATGCGGCCAAAAACATTCAGTACTTC. V usage is TRBV19 and J usage is TRBJ2-4, with D possibly being TRBD1 (6 bases). Looked up from germline, CDR1 is LNHDA and CDR2 is SQIVND (reference sequence). This CDR3 region has 16 residues. V shed 3 bases and J shed 1 base, with 13 bases lying between them.

This clone was recorded once. This chain joins TRBV2 and TRBJ1-6, with D unresolved. This CDR3 is 15 amino acids long. Between the trimmed V and J ends, which lost 3 bases and 13 bases, there was a span of 19 bases. Germline V gene lookup returns CDR1 SNHLY and CDR2 FYNNEI. CDR3 region: CASSDALGPVVPLHF. In nucleotides, the CDR3 is TGTGCCAGCAGTGACGCGTTGGGCCCCGTGGTTCCCCTCCACTTT.

This sequence joins TRBV3-1 (or the pseudogene TRBV3-2) and TRBJ1-2; TRBD1 aligns across 7 bases. The CDR3 is 15 amino acids. V was pared by 0 bases and J by 5 bases, with 6 bases of the junction left unmatched. The germline gives CDR1 LGHDT, CDR2 YNNKEL (reference sequence). CDR3 nucleotides: TGTGCCAGCAGCCAAGATGACAGGGACCGGTATGGCTACACCTTC. Amino acid sequence: CASSQDDRDRYGYTF.

V gene TRBV18 combines with J gene TRBJ1-2; the match to TRBD1 covers 9 bases. The V segment lost 6 bases and the J segment 4 bases; nucleotides outside the gene matches: 9. CDR3 length: 15 residues. The germline gives CDR1 KGHSH, CDR2 LQKENI. In DNA, the CDR3 is TGTGCCAGCTCGCAGTCGGGACAGGGAAGCTATGGCTACACCTTC. It specifies CASSQSGQGSYGYTF.

This clone was counted only a few times. The rearrangement uses TRBV3-1 (or the pseudogene TRBV3-2) and TRBJ2-7; D gene uncertain. V was clipped by 1 base and J by 12 bases, with 13 bases between them. CDR1 LGHDT and CDR2 YNNKEL come from the germline V gene (reference sequence). CDR3 size: 12 residues. CDR3 nucleotide sequence: TGTGCCAGCAGCCAAGGTTGGGCCGAACCGTACGTC. It specifies CASSQGWAEPYV.

The CDR3 spells CASSASGTSGEETQYF. The DNA of the CDR3 is TGTGCCAGCAGCGCCTCCGGGACTAGCGGGGAAGAGACCCAGTACTTC. The rearrangement uses TRBV21-1 and TRBJ2-5; the table's D call, TRBD2, has no DNA check behind it. TRBV21-1 is flagged as a pseudogene. The CDR3 spans 16 residues.

The chain recombines TRBV7-9 with TRBJ1-4; 11 bases match TRBD1. The junction had 3 bases not matched to a gene; V was cut back by 4 bases and J by 8 bases. The CDR3 extends over 14 amino acids. CDR1 SEHNR and CDR2 FQNEAQ come from the germline V gene (reference sequence). The CDR3 DNA sequence: TGTGCCAGCAGCTCGGACAGGGGGCTAGAAAAACTGTTTTTT. The encoded protein is CASSSDRGLEKLFF.

V usage is TRBV7-3 and J usage is TRBJ2-5; 7 bases map to TRBD2. V was pared by 2 bases and J by 5 bases, with 14 bases of the junction left unmatched. Germline CDR1 reads SGHTA; CDR2 reads FQGTGA. The CDR3 is made up of 17 amino acids. CDR3 in amino acids: CASSLGMGSGSLETQYF. Here the CDR3 DNA reads TGTGCCAGCAGCTTAGGCATGGGTAGCGGGTCCCTGGAGACCCAGTACTTC.

This sequence joins TRBV27 and TRBJ2-2, with 12 bases aligning to TRBD1. Per germline, CDR1 MNHEY and CDR2 SMNVEV (reference sequence). CDR3 length: 17 amino acids. J gave up 3 bases and V 5 bases, and 7 bases lay outside the gene matches. The CDR3 sequence is CASSLSGQGAYTGELFF. The CDR3 nucleotides are TGTGCCAGCAGTCTCTCGGGACAGGGGGCTTACACCGGGGAGCTGTTTTTT.

The chain joins TRBV3-1 (or the pseudogene TRBV3-2) to TRBJ1-3; D is unclear. Germline V gene sequence: CDR1 LGHDT, CDR2 YNNKEL (reference sequence). The CDR3 consists of 14 residues. V was pared by 7 bases and J by 0 bases, with 10 bases between. The CDR3 here is CASTSGTSGNTIYF. The CDR3 DNA reads TGTGCCAGCACCTCAGGCACCTCTGGAAACACCATATATTTT.

The gene calls are TRBV19 and TRBJ2-2; a weak D match, TRBD1 (5 bases). The germline V gene has CDR1 LNHDA and CDR2 SQIVND (reference sequence). V lost 3 bases to trimming and J lost 6 bases, with 11 bases between them. The CDR3 contains 14 residues. For the CDR3, the DNA is TGTGCCAGTAGTATCCTCAGGGTTTCCGGGGAGCTGTTTTTT. Protein sequence: CASSILRVSGELFF.

The V call is TRBV6-5, the J call TRBJ2-7; TRBD1 matches at 11 bases. Germline CDR1 MNHEY, CDR2 SVGAGI. The CDR3 contains 14 residues. Losses at the gene ends were 6 bases for V and 1 base for J; bases not matched to a gene: 2. The CDR3 nucleotides read TGTGCCAGCAGGGGGACAGGGGGGTCCTACGAGCAGTACGTC. This gives the protein CASRGTGGSYEQYV.

The CDR3 here is CASSRRPDSSYNEQFF. The DNA for the CDR3 is TGTGCCAGCAGCCGCCGGCCGGACAGTTCCTACAATGAGCAGTTCTTC. The chain combines TRBV11-2 with TRBJ2-1; weak D call: TRBD1 (6 bases). This CDR3 contains 16 residues. V was clipped by 5 bases and J by 1 base, with 15 bases between them. Looked up from germline, CDR1 is SGHAT and CDR2 is FQNNGV.

The chain combines TRBV2 with TRBJ1-4; 9 bases map to TRBD1. The CDR3 totals 15 residues. Germline CDR1 SNHLY, CDR2 FYNNEI. The ends lost 5 bases at V and 4 bases at J; junction bases unmatched: 5. The CDR3 sequence is CASSPGQGNNEKLFF. In DNA, the CDR3 is TGTGCCAGCAGTCCCGGACAGGGGAATAATGAAAAACTGTTTTTT.

The chain joins TRBV5-1 to TRBJ2-7; D uncertain. V lost 3 bases to trimming and J lost 5 bases, with 6 bases between them. Germline V gene data show CDR1 as SGHRS and CDR2 as YFSETQ. This CDR3 is built from 11 residues. The CDR3 DNA sequence: TGCGCCAGCAGCTCGGTACACGAGCAGTACTTC. This encodes CASSSVHEQYF.

The gene calls are TRBV5-1 and TRBJ2-1; D perhaps matches TRBD1 (6 bases). V was pared by 4 bases and J by 10 bases, with 15 bases between. The germline gives CDR1 SGHRS, CDR2 YFSETQ. The CDR3 length is 13 residues. In nucleotides, the CDR3 is TGCGCCAGCAGCACGGACCCAGGGGACGAGCAGTTCTTC. This sequence encodes CASSTDPGDEQFF.

The gene calls are TRBV5-1 and TRBJ1-2, with a possible D match to TRBD1 (5 bases). CDR1 and CDR2 from the germline V gene are SGHRS and YFSETQ. Trimming shortened V by 6 bases and J by 3 bases, and 15 bases separated the two germline ends. The CDR3 has 14 residues. The CDR3 region is CASTSGIFDYGYTF. For the CDR3, the DNA is TGCGCCAGCACATCAGGGATATTTGACTATGGCTACACCTTC. The whole variable domain, filled in from reference TRBV5-1 and TRBJ1-2, reads KAGVTQTPRYLIKTRGQQVTLSCSPISGHRSVSWYQQTPGQGLQFLFEYFSETQRNKGNFPGRFSGRQFSNSRSEMNVSTLELGDSALYLCASTSGIFDYGYTFGSGTRLTVV.

V is TRBV19 and J is TRBJ1-1; 11 bases fit TRBD1. The CDR3 runs to 18 residues. Germline V CDR1 and CDR2: LNHDA, SQIVND (reference sequence). The V segment lost 4 bases and the J segment 6 bases; nucleotides outside the gene matches: 16. The CDR3: CASSRDPGTGGSRAEAFF. The CDR3, as DNA: TGTGCCAGTAGTAGGGACCCCGGGACAGGGGGGAGCCGCGCTGAAGCTTTCTTT.

The chain joins TRBV11-2 to TRBJ1-5, with unresolved D. Germline-derived CDR1 and CDR2 are SGHAT and FQNNGV. Between the trimmed V and J ends, which lost 3 bases and 5 bases, there was a span of 8 bases. The CDR3 runs to 13 residues. The CDR3 DNA is TGTGCCAGCAGCTTGGGCACCCATCAGCCCCAGCATTTT. Translating it yields CASSLGTHQPQHF. The whole variable domain, remainder taken from reference TRBV11-2 and TRBJ1-5, is EAGVAQSPRYKIIEKRQSVAFWCNPISGHATLYWYQQILGQGPKLLIQFQNNGVVDDSQLPKDRFSAERLKGVDSTLKIQPAKLEDSAVYLCASSLGTHQPQHFGDGTRLSIL.

The rearrangement links TRBV2 to TRBJ1-2; perhaps TRBD1 as D (5 bases). Trimming took 7 bases from V and 5 from J, leaving 14 bases between them. Germline CDR1 SNHLY, CDR2 FYNNEI. This CDR3 comprises 13 residues. CDR3 residues: CASIRRVFYGYTF. CDR3 DNA: TGTGCCAGCATCCGCAGGGTTTTTTATGGCTACACCTTC.

This chain joins TRBV15 and TRBJ2-3, with D possibly matching TRBD2 (6 bases). The V end lost 0 bases, the J end lost 4 bases, and 14 bases lay between the germline ends. Germline V gives CDR1 LNHNV, CDR2 YYDKDF (reference sequence). The CDR3 has 16 amino acids. The CDR3 region is CATSRDSARLADTQYF. The CDR3, as DNA: TGTGCCACCAGCAGAGATTCCGCCAGACTAGCAGATACGCAGTATTTT.

J is TRBJ2-3 and V is TRBV27, with 8 bases matching TRBD1. The CDR3 runs 16 residues. Germline CDR1 reads MNHEY; CDR2 reads SMNVEV (reference sequence). V trimming: 4 bases; J trimming: 6 bases; junction bases outside the gene matches: 12. CDR3 region: CASSSDGRGQLDTQYF. CDR3 nucleotides: TGTGCCAGCAGTTCGGACGGCAGGGGGCAGTTGGATACGCAGTATTTT.

The chain links TRBV7-9 to TRBJ1-1, with D maybe TRBD1 (6 bases). Germline V gives CDR1 SEHNR, CDR2 FQNEAQ (reference sequence). The CDR3 covers 14 residues. The V end was cut by 0 bases, the J end by 5 bases, with 10 bases between. The CDR3 reads CASSLAGARTEAFF. The CDR3 DNA is TGTGCCAGCAGCTTAGCGGGGGCGCGGACTGAAGCTTTCTTT.

The chain is built from TRBV9 and TRBJ2-2; 8 bases are shared with TRBD2. V was pared by 3 bases and J by 0 bases, with 4 bases of the junction left unmatched. The CDR3 spans 16 residues. The germline V gene encodes CDR1 SGDLS and CDR2 YYNGEE. CDR3 in DNA: TGTGCCAGCAGCGAGGAGCGGGGGCCGAACACCGGGGAGCTGTTTTTT. Protein sequence: CASSEERGPNTGELFF.

The chain combines TRBV4-2 with TRBJ1-2; the D is unclear. V was trimmed by 4 bases and J by 8 bases, leaving 14 bases between them. Germline CDR1 is LGHNA and CDR2 is YNFKEQ. The CDR3 extends over 13 amino acids. CDR3 DNA sequence: TGTGCCAGCAGCCGGGAAGGCGAGGGAGGCTACACCTTC. This translates into CASSREGEGGYTF.

The V and J genes are TRBV4-1 and TRBJ1-3; TRBD1 is a possible D gene (6 bases). Germline V gives CDR1 MGHRA, CDR2 YSYEKL. CDR3 length: 14 residues. V lost 2 bases to trimming and J lost 6 bases, with 11 bases between them. The CDR3 here is CASSQLTGENTIYF. CDR3 nucleotide sequence: TGCGCCAGCAGCCAATTGACAGGTGAAAACACCATATATTTT.